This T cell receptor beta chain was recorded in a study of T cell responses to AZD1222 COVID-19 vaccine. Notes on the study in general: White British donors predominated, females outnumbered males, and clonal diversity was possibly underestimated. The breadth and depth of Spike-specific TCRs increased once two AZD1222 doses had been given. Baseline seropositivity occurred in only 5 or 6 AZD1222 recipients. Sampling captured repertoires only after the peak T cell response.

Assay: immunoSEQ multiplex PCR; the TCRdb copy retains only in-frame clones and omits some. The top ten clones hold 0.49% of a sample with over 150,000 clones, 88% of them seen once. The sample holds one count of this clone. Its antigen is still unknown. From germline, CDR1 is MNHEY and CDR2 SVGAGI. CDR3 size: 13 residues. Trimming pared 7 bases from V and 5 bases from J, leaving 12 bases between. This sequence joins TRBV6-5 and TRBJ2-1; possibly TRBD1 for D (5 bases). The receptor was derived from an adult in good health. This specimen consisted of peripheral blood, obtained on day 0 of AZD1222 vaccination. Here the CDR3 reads CASTRVGHNEQFF. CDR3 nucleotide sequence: TGTGCCAGCACCAGGGTGGGTCACAATGAGCAGTTCTTC.